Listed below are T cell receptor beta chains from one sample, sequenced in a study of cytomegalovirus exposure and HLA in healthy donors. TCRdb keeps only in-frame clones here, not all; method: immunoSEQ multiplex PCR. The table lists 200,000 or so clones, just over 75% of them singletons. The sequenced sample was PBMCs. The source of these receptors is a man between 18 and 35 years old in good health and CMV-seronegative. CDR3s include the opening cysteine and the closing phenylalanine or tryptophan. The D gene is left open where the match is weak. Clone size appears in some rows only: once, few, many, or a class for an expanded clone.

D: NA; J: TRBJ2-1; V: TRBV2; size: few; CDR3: CASKSAPIGGAEQFF; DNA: TGTGCCAGCAAGTCGGCACCGATAGGGGGGGCTGAGCAGTTCTTC
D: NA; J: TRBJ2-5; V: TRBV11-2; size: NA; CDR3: CASSSIGGPETQYF; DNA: TGTGCCAGCAGCTCTATTGGAGGTCCAGAGACCCAGTACTTC
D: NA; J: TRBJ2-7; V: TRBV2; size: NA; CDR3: CASSLGQWVGEQYF; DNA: TGTGCCAGCAGTTTAGGACAGTGGGTCGGCGAGCAGTACTTC
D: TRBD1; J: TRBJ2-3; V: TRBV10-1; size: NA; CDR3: CASSVGQGADTQYF; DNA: TGCGCCAGCAGTGTGGGACAGGGGGCAGATACGCAGTATTTT
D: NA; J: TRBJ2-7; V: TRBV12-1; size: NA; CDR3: CASSASCVPYEQYF; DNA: TGTGCCAGCAGCGCAAGCTGTGTCCCCTACGAGCAGTACTTC
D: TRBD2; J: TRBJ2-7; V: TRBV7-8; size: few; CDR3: CASSSQAGVDEQYF; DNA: TGTGCCAGCAGCTCCCAAGCGGGAGTTGACGAGCAGTACTTC
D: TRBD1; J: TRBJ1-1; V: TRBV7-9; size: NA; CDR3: CASSIQGINTEAFF; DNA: TGTGCCAGCAGCATACAGGGGATCAACACTGAAGCTTTCTTT
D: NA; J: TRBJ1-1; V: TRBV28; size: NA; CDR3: CASSLLQANTEAFF; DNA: TGTGCCAGCAGTTTATTACAGGCGAACACTGAAGCTTTCTTT
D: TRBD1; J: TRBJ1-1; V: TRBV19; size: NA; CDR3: CASSIGTGWENTEAFF; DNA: TGTGCCAGTAGTATCGGGACAGGGTGGGAGAACACTGAAGCTTTCTTT
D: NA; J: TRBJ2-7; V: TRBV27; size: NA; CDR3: CASRRAQGYEQYF; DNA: TGTGCCAGCCGCCGGGCCCAGGGGTACGAGCAGTACTTC
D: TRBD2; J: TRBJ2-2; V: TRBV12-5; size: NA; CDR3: CASGGLAVTGELFF; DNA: TGTGCTAGTGGTGGACTAGCGGTCACCGGGGAGCTGTTTTTT
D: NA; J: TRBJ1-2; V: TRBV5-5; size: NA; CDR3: CASSSAGTMGYGYTF; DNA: TGTGCCAGCAGCTCAGCCGGGACAATGGGGTATGGCTACACCTTC
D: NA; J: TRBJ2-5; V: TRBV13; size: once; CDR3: CASSPRQGQETQYF; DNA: TGTGCCAGCAGCCCCCGCCAGGGTCAAGAGACCCAGTACTTC
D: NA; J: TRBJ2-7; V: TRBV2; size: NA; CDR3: CASSDSSYEQYF; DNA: TGTGCCAGCAGCGATAGCTCCTACGAGCAGTACTTC
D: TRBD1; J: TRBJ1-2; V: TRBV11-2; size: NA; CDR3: CASSHYTFTGVGYTF; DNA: TGTGCCAGCAGCCATTATACCTTTACAGGGGTGGGCTACACCTTC
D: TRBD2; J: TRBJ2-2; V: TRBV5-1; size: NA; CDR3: CASSLTSGSTGELFF; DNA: TGCGCCAGCAGCTTGACTAGCGGGAGCACCGGGGAGCTGTTTTTT
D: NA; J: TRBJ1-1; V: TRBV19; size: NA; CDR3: CASSNRGGAAEAFF; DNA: TGTGCCAGTAGTAACCGGGGAGGGGCCGCTGAAGCTTTCTTT
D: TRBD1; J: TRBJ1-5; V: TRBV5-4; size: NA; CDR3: CASSFGQGNNQPQHF; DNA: TGTGCCAGCAGCTTTGGACAGGGGAATAATCAGCCCCAGCATTTT
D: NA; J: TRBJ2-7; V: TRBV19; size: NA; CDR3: CASSITGTYEQYF; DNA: TGTGCCAGTAGTATCACAGGTACCTACGAGCAGTACTTC
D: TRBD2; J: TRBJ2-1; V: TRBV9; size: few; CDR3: CASSPTSRRDNEQFF; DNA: TGTGCCAGCAGTCCGACTAGCAGGAGAGACAATGAGCAGTTCTTC
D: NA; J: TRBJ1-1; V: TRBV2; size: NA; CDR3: CASRGDGGTEAFF; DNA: TGTGCCAGCCGGGGGGATGGGGGCACTGAAGCTTTCTTT
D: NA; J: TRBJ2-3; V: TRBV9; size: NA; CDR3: CASSARGGDTQYF; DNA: TGTGCCAGCAGCGCCCGGGGAGGCGATACGCAGTATTTT
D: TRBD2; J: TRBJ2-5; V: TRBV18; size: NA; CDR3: CASSPSVSGAQYF; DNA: TGTGCCAGCTCGCCTTCGGTGAGCGGGGCCCAGTACTTC
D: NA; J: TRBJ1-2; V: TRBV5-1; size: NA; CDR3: CASSLAVGEPYGYTF; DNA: TGCGCCAGCAGCTTGGCCGTCGGGGAGCCCTATGGCTACACCTTC
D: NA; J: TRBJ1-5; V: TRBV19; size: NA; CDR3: CASSYDGIGQPQHF; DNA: TGTGCCAGTAGTTACGACGGGATAGGGCAGCCCCAGCATTTT
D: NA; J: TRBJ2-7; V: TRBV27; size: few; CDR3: CASSLLPADPYEQYF; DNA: TGTGCCAGCAGTTTACTTCCCGCGGATCCTTACGAGCAGTACTTC
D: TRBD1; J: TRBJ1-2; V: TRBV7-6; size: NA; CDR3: CASSYQAGQGPYGYTF; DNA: TGTGCCAGCAGCTACCAGGCGGGACAGGGGCCCTATGGCTACACCTTC
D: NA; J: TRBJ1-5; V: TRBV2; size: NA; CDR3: CASSQGWAGVTQPQHF; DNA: TGTGCCAGCAGCCAAGGGTGGGCAGGGGTGACTCAGCCCCAGCATTTT
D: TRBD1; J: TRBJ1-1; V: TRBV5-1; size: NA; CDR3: CASSPDPGGITEAFF; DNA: TGCGCCAGCAGCCCCGATCCAGGGGGAATCACTGAAGCTTTCTTT
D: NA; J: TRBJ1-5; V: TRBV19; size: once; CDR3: CASSARTGNQPQHF; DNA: TGTGCCAGTAGTGCCCGGACAGGCAATCAGCCCCAGCATTTT
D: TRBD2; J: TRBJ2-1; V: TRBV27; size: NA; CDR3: CASRQAGGSSYNEQFF; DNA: TGTGCCAGCAGACAAGCGGGAGGGAGCTCCTACAATGAGCAGTTCTTC
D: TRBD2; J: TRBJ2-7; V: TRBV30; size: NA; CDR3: CAWSVPGLAGDQRSYEQYF; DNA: TGTGCCTGGAGTGTACCCGGACTAGCGGGAGATCAACGGTCCTACGAGCAGTACTTC
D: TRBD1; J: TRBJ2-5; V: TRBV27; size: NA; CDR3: CASTRTGLQETQYF; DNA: TGTGCCAGCACACGGACAGGATTACAAGAGACCCAGTACTTC
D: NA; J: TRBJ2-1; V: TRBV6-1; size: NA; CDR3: CASNPTGSYNEQFF; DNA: TGTGCCAGCAATCCTACAGGGTCCTACAATGAGCAGTTCTTC
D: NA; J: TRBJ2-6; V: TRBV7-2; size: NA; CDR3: CASSLRGPGANVLTF; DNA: TGTGCCAGCAGCTTGCGGGGGCCCGGGGCCAACGTCCTGACTTTC
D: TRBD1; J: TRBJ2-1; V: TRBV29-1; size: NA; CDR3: CSVERGHEQFF; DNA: TGCAGCGTTGAGAGGGGGCATGAGCAGTTCTTC
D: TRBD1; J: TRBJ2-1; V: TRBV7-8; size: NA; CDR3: CASSLLIGQGLKVQFF; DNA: TGTGCCAGCAGCCTATTGATCGGACAGGGCCTCAAGGTGCAGTTCTTC
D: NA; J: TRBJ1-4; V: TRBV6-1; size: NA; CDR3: CASSEATANNEKLFF; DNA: TGTGCCAGCAGTGAAGCGACAGCTAATAATGAAAAACTGTTTTTT
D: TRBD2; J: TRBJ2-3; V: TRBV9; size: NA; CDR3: CASSIGLAPDTQYF; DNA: TGTGCCAGCAGCATTGGACTAGCCCCAGATACGCAGTATTTT
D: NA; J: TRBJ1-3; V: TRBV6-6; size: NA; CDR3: CASRDSNSGNTIYF; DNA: TGTGCCAGCAGAGACAGCAACTCTGGAAACACCATATATTTT
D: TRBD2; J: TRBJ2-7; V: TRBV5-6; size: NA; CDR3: CASSLWGEGSQAFRQYF; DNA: TGTGCCAGCAGCTTGTGGGGGGAGGGGTCGCAGGCCTTTCGGCAGTACTTC
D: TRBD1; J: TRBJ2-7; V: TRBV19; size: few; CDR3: CASSPSHRGLNEQYF; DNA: TGTGCCAGTAGCCCCTCTCACAGGGGGCTAAACGAGCAGTACTTC
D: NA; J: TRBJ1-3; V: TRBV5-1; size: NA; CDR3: CASSLVAEGDTIYF; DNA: TGCGCCAGCAGCTTGGTGGCAGAAGGAGACACCATATATTTT
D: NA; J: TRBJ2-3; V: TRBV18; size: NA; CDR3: CASSPSPAPGDTQYF; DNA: TGTGCCAGCTCACCGTCCCCTGCTCCGGGAGATACGCAGTATTTT
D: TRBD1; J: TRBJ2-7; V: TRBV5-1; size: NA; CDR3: CASSLADRVYEQYF; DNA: TGCGCCAGCAGCTTGGCCGACAGGGTATACGAGCAGTACTTC
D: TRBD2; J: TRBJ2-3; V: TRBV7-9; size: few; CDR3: CASSLTSGSMDTQYF; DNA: TGTGCCAGCAGCTTGACTAGCGGGAGTATGGATACGCAGTATTTT
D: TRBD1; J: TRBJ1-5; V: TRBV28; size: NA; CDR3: CASRSLTGGRQPQHF; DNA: TGTGCCAGCAGATCTTTGACAGGGGGCCGGCAGCCCCAGCATTTT
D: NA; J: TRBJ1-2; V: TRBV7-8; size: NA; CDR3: CASSRGHPNYGYTF; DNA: TGTGCCAGCTCCAGAGGACACCCTAACTATGGCTACACCTTC
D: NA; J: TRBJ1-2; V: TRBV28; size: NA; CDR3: CASSLEFYGYTF; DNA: TGTGCCAGCAGTTTAGAGTTCTATGGCTACACCTTC
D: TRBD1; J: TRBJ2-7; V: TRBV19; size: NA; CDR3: CASSTGTGVSEQYF; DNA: TGTGCCAGTAGTACGGGGACAGGGGTTTCCGAGCAGTACTTC